Shown below are 9 T cell receptor beta chains from a single sample sequenced in a study of response to subunit inactivated influenza vaccine. TCRdb re-called the RT-PCR reads with MiXCR, one entry per CDR3 protein. The sample includes 600,000 to 850,000 distinct CDR3 sequences, around 15% of them seen just once. The input for sequencing was PBMCs from blood, taken around 15 days before vaccination. The source of these receptors is a man between 50 and 59 years old who received an inactivated influenza vaccine.

The gene calls are TRBV2 and TRBJ2-5; D call uncertain. This CDR3 has 13 amino acids. Trimming pared 0 bases from V and 3 bases from J, leaving 5 bases between. The V gene's germline CDR1 is SNHLY and CDR2 FYNNEI. The CDR3: CASSEAGKETQYF. CDR3 DNA: TGTGCCAGCAGTGAAGCCGGTAAAGAGACCCAGTACTTC. Full variable domain (rest looked up from reference TRBV2 and TRBJ2-5): EPEVTQTPSHQVTQMGQEVILRCVPISNHLYFYWYRQILGQKVEFLVSFYNNEISEKSEIFDDQFSVERPDGSNFTLKIRSTKLEDSAMYFCASSEAGKETQYFGPGTRLLVL.

This chain joins TRBV14 and TRBJ2-3, with 12 positions matching TRBD2. The V segment lost 4 bases and the J segment 5 bases; nucleotides outside the gene matches: 13. There are 18 residues in the CDR3. Germline CDR1 is SGHDN and CDR2 is FVKESK. CDR3 in DNA: TGTGCCAGCAGCCGCAACCCCGGACTAGCGGGGAATAAAGATACGCAGTATTTT. Its protein product is CASSRNPGLAGNKDTQYF.

The chain couples TRBV7-4 to TRBJ1-5; D might be TRBD1 (6 bases). Trimming shortened V by 9 bases and J by 0 bases, and 15 bases separated the two germline ends. Germline CDR1 reads SGHVT; CDR2 reads SQSDAQ. This CDR3 has 15 residues. For the CDR3, the DNA is TGTGCCAGGGGGGGGCAGCCGTATAGCAATCAGCCCCAGCATTTT. Its translation: CARGGQPYSNQPQHF.

The V gene is TRBV10-3, the J gene TRBJ2-3, with 11 bases identical to TRBD2. The V segment lost 0 bases and the J segment 4 bases; nucleotides outside the gene matches: 9. CDR3 length equals 18 residues. Germline V lookup: CDR1 ENHRY, CDR2 SYGVKD. Here the CDR3 reads CAISESKGLAAGADTQYF. CDR3 coding DNA: TGTGCCATCAGTGAGTCGAAGGGACTAGCGGCGGGGGCAGATACGCAGTATTTT.

This clonotype was seen a few times. The V and J genes are TRBV5-1 and TRBJ2-1, with a possible D match to TRBD2 (5 bases). The CDR3 length is 15 residues. V shed 0 bases and J shed 4 bases, with 11 bases lying between them. From germline, CDR1 is SGHRS and CDR2 YFSETQ. CDR3 residues: CASSLVSGRYNEQFF. The CDR3 DNA follows: TGCGCCAGCAGCTTGGTCAGCGGACGGTACAATGAGCAGTTCTTC.

This clonotype was seen only a few times. The chain joins TRBV19 to TRBJ2-3, with TRBD2 identical over 7 bases. The germline gives CDR1 LNHDA, CDR2 SQIVND (reference sequence). This CDR3 comprises 16 residues. V trimming: 1 base; J trimming: 3 bases; junction bases outside the gene matches: 7. The CDR3 loop is CASSIADGGLTDTQYF. The CDR3 nucleotides read TGTGCCAGTAGTATAGCCGATGGGGGACTAACAGATACGCAGTATTTT.

This clonotype was picked up many times. The chain employs TRBV28 and TRBJ1-6, with TRBD1 as a possible D gene (5 bases). Trimming left V 4 bases short and J 13 bases short, with 20 bases between. Germline lookup yields CDR1 MDHEN and CDR2 SYDVKM. The CDR3 extends over 15 amino acids. CDR3 sequence: CASSSGGRKVSPLHF. Written as DNA, the CDR3 is TGTGCCAGCAGTTCCGGGGGACGGAAAGTTTCGCCCCTCCACTTT.

Only a few counts were recorded for this clonotype. V usage is TRBV4-1 and J usage is TRBJ1-6; D is possibly TRBD1 (5 bases). The V and J ends lost 0 bases and 3 bases respectively, with 15 bases between them. Germline lookup yields CDR1 MGHRA and CDR2 YSYEKL. The CDR3 extends over 18 amino acids. The chain's CDR3 is CASSQEIWSRDYNSPLHF. In nucleotides, the CDR3 is TGCGCCAGCAGCCAAGAAATTTGGTCCAGGGACTATAATTCACCCCTCCACTTT.

There are a few counts of this clonotype. V usage is TRBV28 and J usage is TRBJ2-7; 8 bases agree with TRBD1. The germline gives CDR1 MDHEN, CDR2 SYDVKM. V trimming: 3 bases; J trimming: 4 bases; junction bases outside the gene matches: 11. The CDR3 sequence is 16 residues long. In DNA form, the CDR3 reads TGTGCCAGCAGTTTGCCCGACAGGGGTCCCGGGTACGAGCAGTACTTC. Protein: CASSLPDRGPGYEQYF.